These T cell receptor beta chains were read from a single sample in a study of blood T cell repertoires in COVID-19. Here immunoSEQ multiplex PCR was the method, and the copy in TCRdb shows in-frame clones only, minus some. This sample carries 250,000 to 300,000 clones, roughly 87% of them seen once, and the ten largest clones take 4% to 5%. The sample comprised peripheral blood. All receptors derive from a woman between 40 and 50 years old who had recovered from COVID-19. Both conserved end residues are part of each CDR3. Clone size is given for some rows only: seen once, a few or many times, or a class if the clone is expanded.

length,size,V,CDR3
15,few,TRBV27,CASSLSVTLKSPLHF
15,.,TRBV27,CASSLSRGGGDTQYF
14,.,TRBV7-9,CASSYAGTGETQYF
15,.,TRBV14,CASSPPAGGFNEQFF
15,.,TRBV5-6,CASSLRGLGGETQYF
14,.,TRBV30,CAWTRGGVSYEQYF
15,.,TRBV27,CASSLRGWVNTEAFF
14,.,TRBV7-2,CASSSHRTSDEQFF
13,many,TRBV5-1,CASSLGATNEQFF
16,.,TRBV19,CASSPGLAGPNNEQFF
15,.,TRBV5-1,CASSLHRDHTYEQYF
19,few,TRBV3-1/TRBV3-2,CASSSLGKGGARGNTEAFF
15,.,TRBV15,CATSSTGGRDYGYTF
16,.,TRBV21-1,CASTTKGSTFNYGYTF
14,.,TRBV29-1,CSGTFGTGGVGYTF
15,.,TRBV5-4,CASSLVGSGGETQYF
16,.,TRBV11-3,CASSLVLLAPQETQYF
16,.,TRBV3-1/TRBV3-2,CASSQFGVGSPGELFF
14,.,TRBV2,CASSDLPGQDEQFF
14,.,TRBV7-2,CASSLGTGSQPQHF
18,.,TRBV18,CASSPLSFGSGRGNEQFF
18,.,TRBV11-3,CASSIDTFSAGHLEKLFF
13,.,TRBV25-1,CASSDGTWAEAFF
13,once,TRBV10-3,CAISENSKETQYF
16,.,TRBV3-1/TRBV3-2,CASSQDPLPGPGEPFF
13,.,TRBV9,CASSGVNTDTQYF
15,.,TRBV19,CASSTREGIDNEQFF
19,.,TRBV11-3,CASSNLNRWGERAKNIQYF
14,.,TRBV19,CASSSGRGNQPQHF
14,.,TRBV30,CAWDMGTPNQPQHF
15,.,TRBV7-8,CASSLTRGRSETQYF
13,.,TRBV4-1,CASSQVGGETQYF
13,.,TRBV14,CASSQNDRKGYTF
16,.,TRBV11-3,CASRPPGHGVYNEQFF
13,.,TRBV6-1,CASSEPLAVRGFF
13,.,TRBV18,CASSPDSSYEQYF
17,.,TRBV18,CASSGTGTGWMNTEAFF
15,few,TRBV3-1/TRBV3-2,CASSLGQGKTGELFF
13,.,TRBV6-5,CATDRQEFGKLFF
14,.,TRBV15,CATSRRDRGYGYTF
15,.,TRBV6-5,CASRPPSRSTDTQYF
14,.,TRBV6-5,CASSYPGGNSPLHF
13,.,TRBV12-3/TRBV12-4,CASSLNRAGELFF
17,.,TRBV9,CASSVWDSSPGANVLTF
15,.,TRBV4-1,CASSQVGDKRYEQYF
15,.,TRBV4-1,CASSQEGRNQETQYF
12,.,TRBV19,CASSPGSYGYTF
15,.,TRBV5-6,CASSLTTSEQETQYF
14,.,TRBV7-3,CASSRTGDGETQYF